This T cell receptor beta chain was documented in a study of blood T cell repertoires in COVID-19. V dropped 2 bases and J dropped 1 base, with 8 bases sitting between them. The CDR3 runs to 15 residues. In germline, CDR1 is MNHEY, CDR2 SVGAGI. The protocol was immunoSEQ multiplex PCR, while the TCRdb copy is restricted to in-frame clones and leaves out a portion. This table has 250,000 to 350,000 clones, 90% appearing once. This clone was counted once. Sequenced material: PBMCs or T cells enriched from blood (not recorded which). This receptor was identified in a woman between 18 and 30 years old with acute COVID-19. The chain recombines TRBV6-5 with TRBJ1-4; D not certain. CDR3 region: CASSYSRRTNEKLFF. The CDR3 coding sequence is TGTGCCAGCAGTTACAGCCGGAGAACTAATGAAAAACTGTTTTTT.